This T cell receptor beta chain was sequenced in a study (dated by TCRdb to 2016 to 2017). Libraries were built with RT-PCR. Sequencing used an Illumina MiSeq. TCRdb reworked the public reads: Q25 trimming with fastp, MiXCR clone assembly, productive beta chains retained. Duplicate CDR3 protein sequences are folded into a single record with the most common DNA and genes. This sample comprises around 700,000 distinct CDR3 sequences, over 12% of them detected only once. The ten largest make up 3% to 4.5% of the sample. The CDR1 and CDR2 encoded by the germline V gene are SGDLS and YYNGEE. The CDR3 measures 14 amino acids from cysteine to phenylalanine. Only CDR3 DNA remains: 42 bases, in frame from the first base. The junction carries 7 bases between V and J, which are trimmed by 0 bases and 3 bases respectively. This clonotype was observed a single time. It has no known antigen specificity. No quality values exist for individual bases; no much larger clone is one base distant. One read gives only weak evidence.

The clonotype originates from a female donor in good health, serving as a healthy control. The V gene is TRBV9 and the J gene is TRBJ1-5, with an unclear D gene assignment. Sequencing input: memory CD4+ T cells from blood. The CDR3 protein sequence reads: CASSVDQDNQPQHF. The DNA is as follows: TGTGCCAGCAGCGTAGACCAGGACAATCAGCCCCAGCATTTT. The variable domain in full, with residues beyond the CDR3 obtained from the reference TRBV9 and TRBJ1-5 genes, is DSGVTQTPKHLITATGQRVTLRCSPRSGDLSVYWYQQSLDQGLQFLIQYYNGEERAKGNILERFSAQQFPDLHSELNLSSLELGDSALYFCASSVDQDNQPQHFGDGTRLSIL.